This T cell receptor beta chain was sequenced in a study of Tregs in tolerant kidney transplant recipients. Study outcomes and limitations: Findings come from small patient numbers and require larger validation. Biological reproducibility was not directly addressed in this study. Activated donor B cell expansion appeared to reveal the most relevant donor-specific TCRbeta repertoire.

This table comes from immunoSEQ multiplex PCR, and its TCRdb copy is limited to in-frame clones, with some not included. The table has around 16,000 clones, 85% to 95% seen once. Germline V CDR1 and CDR2: MDHEN, SYDVKM. CDR3 length: 14 residues. V lost 0 bases to trimming and J lost 0 bases, with 5 bases between them. Details on this clone: Its antigen is not identified.

Specimen: CD8+ T cells from blood. The V and J genes are TRBV28 and TRBJ1-1; D ambiguous. The sequence came from a human donor in good health. The CDR3 DNA sequence: TGTGCCAGCAGTTTATGGCAGGTGAACACTGAAGCTTTCTTT. This gives the protein CASSLWQVNTEAFF.